This T cell receptor beta chain was captured in a study of blood T cell repertoires in COVID-19. Study-level information: Both acute and convalescent COVID-19 samples were obtained from the United States, Italy and Spain.

This clone was picked up one time. Germline CDR1 and CDR2: SGHDN and FVKESK. The CDR3 runs 14 residues. The V and J ends lost 4 bases and 5 bases respectively, with 14 bases between them. Original handling: Reference gene primers were amplified, and this amplification served to estimate nucleated cell counts. Assay: immunoSEQ multiplex PCR; the TCRdb copy retains only in-frame clones and omits some. The D gene and trimming were derived from the DNA, and the V and J assignments and clone size from that table. The repertoire includes about 300,000 clones, about 91% of them detected once, and more than 6.5% sits in the top ten.

Material: peripheral blood. The TCR comes from a woman in her twenties or thirties who had recovered from COVID-19. V gene TRBV14 combines with J gene TRBJ1-1; TRBD1 might be the D (5 bases). The chain's CDR3 is CASSRTTVRTEAFF. Here the CDR3 DNA reads TGTGCCAGCAGCCGAACGACAGTTCGAACTGAAGCTTTCTTT.